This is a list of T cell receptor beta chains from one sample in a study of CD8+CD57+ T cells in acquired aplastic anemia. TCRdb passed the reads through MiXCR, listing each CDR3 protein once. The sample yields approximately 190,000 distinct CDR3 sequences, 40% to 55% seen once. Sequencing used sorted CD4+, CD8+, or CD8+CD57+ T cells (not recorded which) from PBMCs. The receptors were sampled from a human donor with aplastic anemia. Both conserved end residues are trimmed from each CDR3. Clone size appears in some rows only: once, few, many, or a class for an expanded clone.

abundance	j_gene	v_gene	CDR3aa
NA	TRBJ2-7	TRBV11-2	ASSQNLYEQY
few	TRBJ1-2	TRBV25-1	ASSEGGPNYGYT
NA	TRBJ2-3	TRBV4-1	ASSQGASGRTDTQY
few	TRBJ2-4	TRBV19	ASSIAMHPQGNIQY
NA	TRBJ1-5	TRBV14	ASSQDLSQPQH
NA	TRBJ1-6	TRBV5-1	ASSLAGELH
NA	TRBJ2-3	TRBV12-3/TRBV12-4	ASSSRASDTDTQY
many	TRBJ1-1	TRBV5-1	ASRASPPGRGAF
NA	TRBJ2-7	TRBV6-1	ASTRGGHYEQY
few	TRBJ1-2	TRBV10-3	AISQDSSYGYT
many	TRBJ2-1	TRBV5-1	ASSYLAGGSSGEQF
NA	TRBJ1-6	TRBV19	ASSGEIGKDSPLH
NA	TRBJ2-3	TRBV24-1	ATSILGDTQY
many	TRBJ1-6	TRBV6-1	ASSDERGAVGGISPLH
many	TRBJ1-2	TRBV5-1	ASSETGTGVDYT
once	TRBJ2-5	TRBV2	ASKGQETQY
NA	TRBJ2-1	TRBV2	ASSSDRGYSYNEQF
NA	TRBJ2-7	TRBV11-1	ASSVVPGGHSFRPHSYEQY
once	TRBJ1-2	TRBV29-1	SALGDGLGEYYGYT
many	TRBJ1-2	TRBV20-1	SARAALDGGYT
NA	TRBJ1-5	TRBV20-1	SARRGLGQPQH
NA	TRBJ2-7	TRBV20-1	SADYGEEGEQY
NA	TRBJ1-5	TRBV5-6	ASSLLQGLNQPQH
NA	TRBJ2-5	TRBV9	ASSFGLGQETQY
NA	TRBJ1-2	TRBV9	ASSKGTYGYT
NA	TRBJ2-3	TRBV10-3	AISESMLAGGLGTQY
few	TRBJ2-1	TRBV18	ASSQGEDEQF
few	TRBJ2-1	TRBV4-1	ASSQTFGTGSYNEQF
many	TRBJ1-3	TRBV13	ASSLRGQGGNTIY
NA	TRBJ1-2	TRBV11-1	ASSFSAILGDYGYT
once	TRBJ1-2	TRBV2	ASSSEGGAGGYT
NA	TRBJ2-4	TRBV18	ASSPGTGESNIQY
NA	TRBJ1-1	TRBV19	ASRPGTVNTEAF
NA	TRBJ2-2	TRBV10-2	ASRQTSGKAGELF
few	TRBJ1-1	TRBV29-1	SVVNTEAF
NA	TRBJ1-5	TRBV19	ASAGVLQPQH
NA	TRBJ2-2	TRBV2	ASRQVNTGELF
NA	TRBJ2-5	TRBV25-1	ASSTGTSFGQETQY
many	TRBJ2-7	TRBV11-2	ASSLGHRGYSYEQY
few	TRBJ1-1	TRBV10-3	AINGQDDTEAF
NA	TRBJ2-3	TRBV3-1	ASSQGGTDTQY
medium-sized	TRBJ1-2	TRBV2	ASSSGAYGYT
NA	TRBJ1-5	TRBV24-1	ATSDHRGSQPQH
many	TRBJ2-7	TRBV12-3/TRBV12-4	ASSRFGTGGREQY
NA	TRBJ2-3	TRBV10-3	AIGGGASTDTQY
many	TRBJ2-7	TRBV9	ASSVAPGPVYEQY
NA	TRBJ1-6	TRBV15	ATSRANSPPH
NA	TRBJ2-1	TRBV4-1	ASSQDSPLSSYSEQF
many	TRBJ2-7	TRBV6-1	ASSPHGGRGLGEQY
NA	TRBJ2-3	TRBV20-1	SAARSGRTDTQY
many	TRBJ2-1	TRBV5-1	ASSLLSSGRAYEQF
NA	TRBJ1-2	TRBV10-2	ASNGQPYNGYT
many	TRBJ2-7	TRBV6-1	ASSVEGYEQY
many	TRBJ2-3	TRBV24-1	ATSDSPGLHTQY
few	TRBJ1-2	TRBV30	AWSRGTADGYT
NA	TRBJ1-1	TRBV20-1	SAREDRGLAF
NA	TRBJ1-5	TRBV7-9	ASTADNQPQH